The sequence of this TCR beta chain was determined in a study of blood T cell repertoires in COVID-19. The repertoire was sequenced with immunoSEQ multiplex PCR; TCRdb's copy has only in-frame clones and lacks some. Of about 380,000 clones in the sample, 88% are singletons; the top ten hold 1.2%. Cohorts were based on clinical histories the participants reported. V lost 4 bases to trimming and J lost 0 bases, with 12 bases between them. The CDR3 extends over 15 amino acids. Germline V gene lookup returns CDR1 MNHEY and CDR2 SVGAGI. V usage is TRBV6-5 and J usage is TRBJ1-1; D perhaps matches TRBD1 (6 bases). This clonotype was obtained from a woman under 30 who had recovered from COVID-19. Sequencing used PBMCs or T cells enriched from blood (not recorded which). The CDR3 region is CASSSNRVMNTEAFF. The CDR3 DNA sequence: TGTGCCAGCAGTTCCAACAGGGTGATGAACACTGAAGCTTTCTTT.